These 23 T cell receptor beta chains share one sample of origin, sequenced in a study of blood T cell repertoires in COVID-19. Generated by immunoSEQ multiplex PCR, the TCRdb table keeps only in-frame clones and is missing some. The table records approximately 59,000 clones, about 81% of them present only once. The specimen was peripheral blood. These receptors were collected from a man aged 80 or over with acute or convalescent COVID-19.

The chain combines TRBV28 with TRBJ2-4; possible D gene TRBD2, 6 bases. Germline V gene lookup returns CDR1 MDHEN and CDR2 SYDVKM. The V gene lost 6 bases and the J gene lost 8 bases, with 26 bases spanning the gap. The CDR3 consists of 17 residues. CDR3 coding DNA: TGTGCCAGCAGCCTTCTTACGGGGGAGGCTTTGGGGGACATTCAGTACTTC. Its translation is CASSLLTGEALGDIQYF.

The chain has TRBV7-2 and TRBJ1-2; 7 bases fit TRBD1. The CDR3 has 13 amino acids. V trimming: 5 bases; J trimming: 4 bases; junction bases outside the gene matches: 4. Germline V gene lookup returns CDR1 SGHTA and CDR2 FQGNSA. In DNA, the CDR3 is TGTGCCAGCAGCCGGGACAGTCCCTATGGCTACACCTTC. Its translation: CASSRDSPYGYTF. The full variable domain, with the rest looked up from reference TRBV7-2 and TRBJ1-2, is GAGVSQSPSNKVTEKGKDVELRCDPISGHTALYWYRQSLGQGLEFLIYFQGNSAPDKSGLPSDRFSAERTGGSVSTLTIQRTQQEDSAVYLCASSRDSPYGYTFGSGTRLTVV.

The gene calls are TRBV12-3 or TRBV12-4 and TRBJ2-5; D is possibly TRBD1 (5 bases). This CDR3 has 13 residues. V was pared by 4 bases and J by 1 base, with 7 bases between. The CDR3 spells CASSSRVQETQYF. The CDR3 DNA reads as TGTGCCAGCAGTTCCAGGGTCCAAGAGACCCAGTACTTC.

A few counts support this clone. This chain uses TRBV2 with TRBJ1-1, with 8 positions matching TRBD1. Per the germline V gene, CDR1 is SNHLY and CDR2 is FYNNEI. This CDR3 is 12 amino acids long. V lost 7 bases, J lost 8 bases, and 6 bases stayed unmatched. CDR3 region: CASNGQGVEAFF. The CDR3 DNA is TGTGCCAGCAATGGACAGGGAGTAGAAGCTTTCTTT.

This clone was picked up one time. The V gene is TRBV5-1, the J gene TRBJ1-4, with TRBD1 as a possible D gene (6 bases). Germline CDR1 reads SGHRS; CDR2 reads YFSETQ. The CDR3 has 13 residues. Trimming left V 1 base short and J 8 bases short, with 9 bases between. The DNA for the CDR3 is TGCGCCAGCAGCTTGAAACAGGGAGAAAAACTGTTTTTT. It translates to CASSLKQGEKLFF.

The chain is built from TRBV7-3 and TRBJ2-1; 12 bases are a match to TRBD2. Germline trimming cut 3 bases from V and 8 bases from J; bases unmatched to any gene: 5. The CDR3 runs 15 residues. Looked up from germline, CDR1 is SGHTA and CDR2 is FQGTGA. The CDR3 DNA is TGTGCCAGCAGCTTCGGACTAGCGGGAAAGGATGAGCAGTTCTTC. Translation gives CASSFGLAGKDEQFF.

This clone has just one count. V and J are TRBV28 and TRBJ2-1; D unresolved. Germline lookup yields CDR1 MDHEN and CDR2 SYDVKM. The CDR3 consists of 13 residues. V was cut by 5 bases and J by 6 bases, with 11 bases left in between. As DNA, the CDR3 is TGTGCCAGCAGTCTAGTTGCCCGCAATGAGCAGTTCTTC. Translating it yields CASSLVARNEQFF.

The chain uses TRBV29-1 and TRBJ1-1, with D possibly matching TRBD1 (5 bases). V dropped 4 bases and J dropped 4 bases, with 13 bases sitting between them. Germline-derived CDR1 and CDR2 are SQVTM and ANQGSEA. The CDR3 loop spans 13 amino acids. The DNA of the CDR3 is TGCAGCGTTGTGAGCAGGGTCGGCACTGAAGCTTTCTTT. Its translation: CSVVSRVGTEAFF.

The chain is built from TRBV4-2 and TRBJ2-3; TRBD2 aligns across 10 bases. This CDR3 comprises 17 residues. The ends lost 1 base at V and 0 bases at J; junction bases unmatched: 4. The germline V gene has CDR1 LGHNA and CDR2 YNFKEQ. In DNA form, the CDR3 reads TGTGCCAGCAGCCAAGGTCCTAGCGGGGGTAGCACAGATACGCAGTATTTT. Amino acids: CASSQGPSGGSTDTQYF.

The sample holds a few counts of this clone. The gene calls are TRBV11-3 and TRBJ1-1; no clear D gene. Trimming pared 5 bases from V and 5 bases from J, leaving 12 bases between. The CDR3 sequence is 13 residues long. The germline V gene has CDR1 SGHNT and CDR2 YENEEA. The CDR3 DNA follows: TGTGCCAGCAGCATCGGAGGTGATACTGAAGCTTTCTTT. It is translated as CASSIGGDTEAFF.

This clone has a single count. This sequence joins TRBV7-6 and TRBJ2-7; 9 bases align to TRBD2. The CDR3 extends over 15 amino acids. Germline V lookup: CDR1 SGHVS, CDR2 FNYEAQ. Trimming took 1 base from V and 7 from J; bases not matched to a gene: 8. Written as DNA, the CDR3 is TGTGCCAGCAGCTTAGGGTCTAGCGGGACCCAGGAGCAGTACTTC. The encoded protein is CASSLGSSGTQEQYF.

CDR3 DNA: TGCGCCAGCAGCCTCCTTGGGGGAGGGGACGAGCAGTTCTTC. This translates into CASSLLGGGDEQFF. The chain joins TRBV4-3 to TRBJ2-1, with TRBD2 identical over 7 bases. J gave up 10 bases and V 4 bases, and 10 bases lay outside the gene matches. The CDR3 length is 14 residues. Germline lookup yields CDR1 LGHNA and CDR2 YSLEER.

V is TRBV10-3 and J is TRBJ2-3; 12 nucleotides line up with TRBD2. This CDR3 contains 17 residues. From germline, CDR1 is ENHRY and CDR2 SYGVKD. The ends lost 4 bases at V and 4 bases at J; junction bases unmatched: 9. This CDR3 reads CAISAGTSGWGSDTQYF. The CDR3 region has the DNA TGTGCCATCAGTGCCGGGACTAGCGGGTGGGGATCAGATACGCAGTATTTT.

This clone is a singleton in its sample. DNA of the CDR3: TGTGCCAGCTCACCGAGGACAGGAGACTACAATGAGCAGTTCTTC. Translating gives CASSPRTGDYNEQFF. This sequence joins TRBV18 and TRBJ2-1; TRBD1 aligns across 7 bases. The junction had 5 bases not matched to a gene; V was cut back by 3 bases and J by 3 bases. Germline V lookup: CDR1 KGHSH, CDR2 LQKENI. This CDR3 is built from 15 residues.

The chain uses TRBV5-3 and TRBJ1-5, with 7 bases matching TRBD1. TRBV5-3 is sorted into the ORF group, with uncertain function. Trimming removed 4 bases from V and 3 bases from J; junction bases left unmatched: 4. This CDR3 region has 14 residues. The CDR3 DNA reads as TGTGCCAGAAGCGAGACAGGGCTCAATCAGCCCCAGCATTTT. It yields the protein CARSETGLNQPQHF.

The chain employs TRBV10-3 and TRBJ1-2; 9 nucleotides agree with TRBD1. In germline, CDR1 is ENHRY, CDR2 SYGVKD. Trimming took 6 bases from V and 3 from J; bases not matched to a gene: 5. CDR3 length: 14 amino acids. CDR3 sequence reads: CAIRLTGGDYGYTF. CDR3 sequence (DNA): TGTGCCATCAGGTTGACAGGGGGGGACTATGGCTACACCTTC.

This clone was seen only a few times. Other DNA sequences of this sample code for an identical CDR3. The V gene is TRBV27, the J gene TRBJ2-7; D is perhaps TRBD2 (7 bases). There are 16 residues in the CDR3. Looked up from germline, CDR1 is MNHEY and CDR2 is SMNVEV (reference sequence). Trimming removed 3 bases at V and 7 bases at J, with 22 bases between. The CDR3, as DNA: TGTGCCAGCAGTTTTAGGGGGGGGACTGCCCCGGGGGAGCAGTACTTC. Translation gives CASSFRGGTAPGEQYF.

V is TRBV5-1 and J is TRBJ2-2, with TRBD1 as a possible D gene (6 bases). Trimming shortened V by 4 bases and J by 3 bases, and 10 bases separated the two germline ends. Germline CDR1 SGHRS, CDR2 YFSETQ. The CDR3 length is 14 residues. The CDR3 here is CASSDPGDTGELFF. The CDR3 DNA is TGCGCCAGCAGCGATCCAGGGGACACCGGGGAGCTGTTTTTT.

The CDR3 DNA reads as TGTGCCAGCAGTTCCCTCAGGGTTCAGCCCCAGCATTTT. Translated, it gives CASSSLRVQPQHF. The chain joins TRBV12-3 or TRBV12-4 to TRBJ1-5; TRBD1 is a possible D gene (5 bases). The CDR3 is 13 amino acids. Between the trimmed V and J ends, which lost 4 bases and 6 bases, there was a span of 10 bases.

This sequence joins TRBV28 and TRBJ2-3; 14 bases align to TRBD2. CDR1 MDHEN and CDR2 SYDVKM come from the germline V gene. The CDR3 extends over 16 amino acids. The trim removed 4 bases at V and 6 bases at J, leaving 6 bases unmatched. CDR3 sequence reads: CASSSGTSGSGDTQYF. The CDR3 bases are TGTGCCAGCAGTTCCGGGACTAGCGGGAGCGGGGATACGCAGTATTTT.

The rearrangement uses TRBV29-1 and TRBJ2-2; 15 bases are a match to TRBD2. The J segment lost 1 base and the V segment lost 6 bases, leaving 6 bases of the junction unmatched. Germline V lookup: CDR1 SQVTM, CDR2 ANQGSEA. This CDR3 contains 17 residues. This CDR3 reads CSVQPGLAGGNTGELFF. In DNA, the CDR3 is TGCAGCGTCCAGCCGGGACTAGCGGGGGGGAACACCGGGGAGCTGTTTTTT.

The chain links TRBV30 to TRBJ2-5; 8 bases map to TRBD2. V was pared by 3 bases and J by 5 bases, with 8 bases of the junction left unmatched. The CDR3 loop spans 14 amino acids. The germline V gene has CDR1 GTSNPN and CDR2 SVGIG (reference sequence). CDR3 amino acids: CAWRKRGMRETQYF. DNA for the CDR3: TGTGCCTGGAGGAAGCGGGGGATGAGGGAGACCCAGTACTTC.

This clone was seen only once. V usage is TRBV7-2 and J usage is TRBJ1-4; 7 bases are shared with TRBD1. Per the germline V gene, CDR1 is SGHTA and CDR2 is FQGNSA. V gave up 6 bases and J gave up 4 bases; unmatched junction bases: 5. The CDR3 sequence is 14 residues long. In nucleotides, the CDR3 is TGTGCCAGCAGAGACGGGACAGATAATGAAAAACTGTTTTTT. It encodes CASRDGTDNEKLFF.